This T cell receptor beta chain was retrieved from a study of CD8+CD57+ T cells in acquired aplastic anemia. Study details: The average for DNA from sorted CD4+ and CD8+ cells was approximately 3.2 ug. Among healthy donors, CD4+ cells averaged around 11 million reads.

Points from the study as a whole: Patients and controls had in common 25 to 30 CD8+ CDR3 sequences. Researchers reported that CD8+ Simpson's diversity was not significantly different in patients versus controls.

Germline loops: CDR1 SQVTM, CDR2 ANQGSEA. The V end was cut by 6 bases, the J end by 1 base, with 18 bases between. The CDR3 contains 15 residues. Turning to this clonotype: Its antigen is unknown.

Profiles of TCR beta VDJ and CDR3 were generated from a genomic DNA template. TCRdb redid the calling of the reads with MiXCR, one entry per CDR3 protein. The table lists fewer than 70,000 distinct CDR3 sequences, approximately 50% of them singletons, with around 8.8% in the top ten. What was sequenced was sorted CD4+, CD8+, or CD8+CD57+ T cells (not recorded which) from PBMCs. The chain combines TRBV29-1 with TRBJ1-1; D is perhaps TRBD1 (6 bases). This receptor was identified in a human donor in good health, serving as a control. The CDR3 DNA reads as TGCAGCGTGGCCCTAGGGGCAGGGGCGAACACTGAAGCTTTCTTT. Translating gives CSVALGAGANTEAFF.